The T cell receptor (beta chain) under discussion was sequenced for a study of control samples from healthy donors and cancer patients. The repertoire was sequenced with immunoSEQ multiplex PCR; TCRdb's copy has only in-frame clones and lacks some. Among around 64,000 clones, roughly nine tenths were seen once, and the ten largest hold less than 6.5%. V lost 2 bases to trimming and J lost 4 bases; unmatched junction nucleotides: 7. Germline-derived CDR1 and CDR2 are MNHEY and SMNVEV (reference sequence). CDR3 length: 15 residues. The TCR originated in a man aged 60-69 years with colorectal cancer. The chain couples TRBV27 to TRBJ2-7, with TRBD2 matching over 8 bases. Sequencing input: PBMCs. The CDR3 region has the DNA TGTGCCAGCAGTTTAAAGGGACTAGACAGATACGAGCAGTACTTC. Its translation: CASSLKGLDRYEQYF.